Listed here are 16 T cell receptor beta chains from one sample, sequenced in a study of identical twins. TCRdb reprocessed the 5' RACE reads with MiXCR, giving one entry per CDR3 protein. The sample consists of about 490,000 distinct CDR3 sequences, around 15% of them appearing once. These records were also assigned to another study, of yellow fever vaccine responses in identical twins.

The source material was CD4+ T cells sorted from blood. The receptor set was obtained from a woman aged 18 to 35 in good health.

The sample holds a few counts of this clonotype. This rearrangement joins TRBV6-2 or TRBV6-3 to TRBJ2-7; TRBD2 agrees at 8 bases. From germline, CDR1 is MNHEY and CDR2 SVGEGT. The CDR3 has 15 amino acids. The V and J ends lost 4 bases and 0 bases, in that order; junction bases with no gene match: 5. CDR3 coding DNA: TGTGCCAGCAGTTCTCCTACTAGCGGCTCCTACGAGCAGTACTTC. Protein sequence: CASSSPTSGSYEQYF.

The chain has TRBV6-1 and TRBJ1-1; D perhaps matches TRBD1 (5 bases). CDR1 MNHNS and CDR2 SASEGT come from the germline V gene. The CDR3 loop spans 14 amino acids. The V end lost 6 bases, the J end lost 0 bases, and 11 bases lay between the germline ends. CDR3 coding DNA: TGTGCCAGCAGGTCGGGAGGGGTGAACACTGAAGCTTTCTTT. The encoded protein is CASRSGGVNTEAFF.

This CDR3 reads CASSLVIRDAAYEQYF. DNA of the CDR3: TGCGCCAGCAGCCTCGTGATCAGGGATGCTGCCTACGAGCAGTACTTC. The chain links TRBV4-1 to TRBJ2-7, with D possibly being TRBD1 (5 bases). Trimming removed 4 bases from V and 2 bases from J, with 18 bases in between. This CDR3 spans 16 amino acids. Germline V gene lookup returns CDR1 MGHRA and CDR2 YSYEKL.

The CDR3 bases are TGTGCCAGCACCGCGGGGACAAGCACAGATACGCAGTATTTT. Its translation is CASTAGTSTDTQYF. This chain joins TRBV28 and TRBJ2-3; D might be TRBD1 or TRBD2, each matching 6 bases. The CDR3 runs to 14 residues. V dropped 7 bases and J dropped 0 bases, with 11 bases sitting between them. The germline V gene has CDR1 MDHEN and CDR2 SYDVKM.

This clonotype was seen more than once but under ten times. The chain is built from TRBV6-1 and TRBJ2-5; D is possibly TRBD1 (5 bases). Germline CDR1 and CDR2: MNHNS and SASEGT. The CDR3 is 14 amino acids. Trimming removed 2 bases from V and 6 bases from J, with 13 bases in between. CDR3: CASSELKGRKTQYF. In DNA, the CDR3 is TGTGCCAGCAGTGAACTCAAGGGGCGAAAGACCCAGTACTTC.

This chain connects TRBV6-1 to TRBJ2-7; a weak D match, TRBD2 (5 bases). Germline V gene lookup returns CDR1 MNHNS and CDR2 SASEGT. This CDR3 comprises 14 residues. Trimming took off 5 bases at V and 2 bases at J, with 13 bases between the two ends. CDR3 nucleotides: TGTGCCAGCAGTAAAGGGAGAGGAGCCTACGAGCAGTACTTC. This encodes CASSKGRGAYEQYF.

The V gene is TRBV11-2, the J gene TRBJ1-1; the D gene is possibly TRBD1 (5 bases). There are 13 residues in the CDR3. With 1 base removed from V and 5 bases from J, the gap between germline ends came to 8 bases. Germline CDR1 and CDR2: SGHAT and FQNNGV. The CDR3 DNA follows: TGTGCCAGCAGCTTAGGGACACAGACTGAAGCTTTCTTT. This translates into CASSLGTQTEAFF. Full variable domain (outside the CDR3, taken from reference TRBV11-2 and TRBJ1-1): EAGVAQSPRYKIIEKRQSVAFWCNPISGHATLYWYQQILGQGPKLLIQFQNNGVVDDSQLPKDRFSAERLKGVDSTLKIQPAKLEDSAVYLCASSLGTQTEAFFGQGTRLTVV.

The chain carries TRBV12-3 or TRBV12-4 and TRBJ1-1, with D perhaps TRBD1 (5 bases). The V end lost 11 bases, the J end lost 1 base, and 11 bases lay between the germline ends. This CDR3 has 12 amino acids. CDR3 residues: CALERGNTEAFF. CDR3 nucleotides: TGTGCCCTTGAAAGGGGGAACACTGAAGCTTTCTTT.

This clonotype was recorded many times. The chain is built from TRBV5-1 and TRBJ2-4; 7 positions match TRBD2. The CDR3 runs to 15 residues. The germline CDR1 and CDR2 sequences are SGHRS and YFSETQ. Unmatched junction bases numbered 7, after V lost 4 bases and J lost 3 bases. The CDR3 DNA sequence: TGCGCCAGCAGCCGTATCGCGGGGGTCAAAAACATTCAGTACTTC. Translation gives CASSRIAGVKNIQYF.

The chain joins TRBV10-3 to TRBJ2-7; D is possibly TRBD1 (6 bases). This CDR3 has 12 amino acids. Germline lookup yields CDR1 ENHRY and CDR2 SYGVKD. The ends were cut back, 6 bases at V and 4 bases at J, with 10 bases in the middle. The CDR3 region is CAISLDSYEQYV. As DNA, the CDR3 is TGTGCCATCAGCCTGGACAGTTACGAGCAGTACGTC.

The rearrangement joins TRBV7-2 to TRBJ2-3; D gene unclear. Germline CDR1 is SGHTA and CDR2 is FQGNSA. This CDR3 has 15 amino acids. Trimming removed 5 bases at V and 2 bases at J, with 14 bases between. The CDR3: CASSPPFAVTDTQYF. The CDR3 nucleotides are TGTGCCAGCAGCCCTCCGTTCGCGGTCACAGATACGCAGTATTTT. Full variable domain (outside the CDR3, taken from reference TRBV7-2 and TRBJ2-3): GAGVSQSPSNKVTEKGKDVELRCDPISGHTALYWYRQSLGQGLEFLIYFQGNSAPDKSGLPSDRFSAERTGGSVSTLTIQRTQQEDSAVYLCASSPPFAVTDTQYFGPGTRLTVL.

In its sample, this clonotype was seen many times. This CDR3 is CATSDSGASNTQRAFF. The CDR3, as DNA: TGTGCCACCAGTGATTCTGGGGCCTCAAATACACAACGGGCGTTCTTC. J is TRBJ2-1 and V is TRBV24-1; D is perhaps TRBD1 (5 bases). Per the germline V gene, CDR1 is KGHDR and CDR2 is SFDVKD. The V end lost 2 bases, the J end lost 15 bases, and 25 bases lay between the germline ends. The CDR3 length is 16 residues.

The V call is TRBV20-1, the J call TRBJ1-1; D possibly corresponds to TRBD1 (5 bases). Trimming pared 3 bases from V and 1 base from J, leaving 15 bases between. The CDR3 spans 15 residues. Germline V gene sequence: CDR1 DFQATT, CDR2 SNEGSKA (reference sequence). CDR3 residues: CSARGRGEANTEAFF. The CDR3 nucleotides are TGCAGTGCTAGGGGGAGGGGAGAGGCGAACACTGAAGCTTTCTTT.

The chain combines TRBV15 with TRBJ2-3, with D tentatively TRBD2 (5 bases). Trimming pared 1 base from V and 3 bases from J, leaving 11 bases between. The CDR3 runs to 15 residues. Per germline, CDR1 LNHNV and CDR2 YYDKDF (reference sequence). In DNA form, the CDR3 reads TGTGCCACCAGCAGAGGTGGCGGGCGGACAGATACGCAGTATTTT. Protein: CATSRGGGRTDTQYF.

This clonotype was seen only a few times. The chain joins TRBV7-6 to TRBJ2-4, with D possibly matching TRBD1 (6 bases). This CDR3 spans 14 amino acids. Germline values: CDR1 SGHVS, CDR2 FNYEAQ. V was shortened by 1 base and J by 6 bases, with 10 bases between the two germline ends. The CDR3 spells CASSLGQVTNIQYF. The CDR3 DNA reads TGTGCCAGCAGCTTAGGACAGGTCACAAACATTCAGTACTTC.

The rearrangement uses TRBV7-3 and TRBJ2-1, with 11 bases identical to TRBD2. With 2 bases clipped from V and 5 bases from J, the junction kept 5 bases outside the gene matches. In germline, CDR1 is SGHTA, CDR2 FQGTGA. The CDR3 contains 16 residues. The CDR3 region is CASSLRASGGNNEQFF. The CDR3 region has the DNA TGTGCCAGCAGCTTACGGGCTAGCGGGGGGAACAATGAGCAGTTCTTC.